Below are 25 T cell receptor beta chains sequenced from a single sample in a study of T cell repertoires in aging, cancer and after chemotherapy. A mixed TRB-A/B primer pool amplified rearranged TRB by multiplex touch-down PCR. Via MiXCR, TCRdb re-called the multiplex PCR reads, giving one row per CDR3 protein. The sample carries 5,000 to 6,000 distinct CDR3 sequences, more than 25% recorded once. Amplification of TCR beta used genomic DNA extracted from peripheral blood. The sample was blood. All receptors derive from a human donor in good health.

This sequence joins TRBV11-2 and TRBJ1-1; D is unresolved. The CDR3 is 13 residues long. Germline V gene data show CDR1 as SGHAT and CDR2 as FQNNGV. Trimming shortened V by 4 bases and J by 1 base, and 7 bases separated the two germline ends. The CDR3 region has the DNA TGTGCCAGCAGCTGGCGCGGGAACACTGAAGCTTTCTTT. Protein sequence: CASSWRGNTEAFF.

The V gene is TRBV2, the J gene TRBJ2-5; tentatively, D is TRBD1 (5 bases). Germline V gene lookup returns CDR1 SNHLY and CDR2 FYNNEI. This CDR3 spans 13 amino acids. The V and J ends lost 3 bases and 6 bases respectively, with 11 bases between them. CDR3 sequence (DNA): TGTGCCAGCAGTGAGGAGCAGGGCCAGACCCAGTACTTC. It translates to CASSEEQGQTQYF.

In its sample, this clonotype ranks as medium-sized. CDR3 in amino acids: CASTQTGGQETQYF. The DNA for the CDR3 is TGTGCCAGCACGCAAACTGGCGGTCAAGAGACCCAGTACTTC. V and J are TRBV6-6 and TRBJ2-5; D remains ambiguous. Germline V gene lookup returns CDR1 MNHNY and CDR2 SVGAGI (reference sequence). The V and J ends lost 7 bases and 2 bases respectively, with 14 bases between them. There are 14 residues in the CDR3.

This clonotype was observed a handful of times. J is TRBJ1-2 and V is TRBV12-3 or TRBV12-4; the match to TRBD1 covers 7 bases. J gave up 14 bases and V 5 bases, and 8 bases lay outside the gene matches. The CDR3 has 11 residues. The CDR3 DNA follows: TGTGCCAGCAGTCCTGGACAGGCGGAGACCTTC. Translated: CASSPGQAETF.

The CDR3 spells CASSRQQETEAFF. CDR3 nucleotides: TGTGCCAGCAGTCGACAGCAGGAGACTGAAGCTTTCTTT. V gene TRBV7-2 combines with J gene TRBJ1-1; D is perhaps TRBD1 (5 bases). Germline lookup yields CDR1 SGHTA and CDR2 FQGNSA. V was pared by 6 bases and J by 5 bases, with 13 bases between. The CDR3 is made up of 13 amino acids.

Sample share makes this clonotype medium-sized. This chain joins TRBV6-2 or TRBV6-3 and TRBJ2-7, with D perhaps being TRBD1 or TRBD2 (7 bases each). CDR3 length: 15 residues. CDR1 MNHEY and CDR2 SVGEGT come from the germline V gene. Trimming removed 6 bases from V and 5 bases from J, with 20 bases in between. CDR3: CASSRGLQGTDEQYF. In nucleotides, the CDR3 is TGTGCCAGCAGCCGGGGACTACAGGGGACCGACGAGCAGTACTTC.

This clonotype is medium-sized. V usage is TRBV19 and J usage is TRBJ2-6; D remains ambiguous. V lost 3 bases, J lost 0 bases, and 6 bases lay in between. Germline CDR1 reads LNHDA; CDR2 reads SQIVND (reference sequence). This CDR3 is built from 15 residues. The CDR3 bases are TGTGCCAGTAGTATCTCCCGCTCTGGGGCCAACGTCCTGACTTTC. The encoded protein is CASSISRSGANVLTF.

This clonotype was picked up a small number of times. CDR3 amino acids: CSARDSTSGSTDTQYF. In DNA form, the CDR3 reads TGCAGTGCTAGAGATTCCACTAGCGGGAGCACAGATACGCAGTATTTT. The chain employs TRBV20-1 and TRBJ2-3; 9 bases match TRBD2. CDR1 DFQATT and CDR2 SNEGSKA come from the germline V gene (reference sequence). This CDR3 contains 16 residues. V was pared by 0 bases and J by 0 bases, with 4 bases of the junction left unmatched.

This clonotype ranks as medium-sized. The genes are TRBV6-6 and TRBJ2-4; D is uncertain. CDR3 length equals 13 residues. V lost 2 bases to trimming and J lost 9 bases, with 11 bases between them. CDR1 MNHNY and CDR2 SVGAGI come from the germline V gene (reference sequence). The CDR3 protein is CASSYDTWGIQYF. The CDR3 DNA is TGTGCCAGCAGTTACGATACTTGGGGCATTCAGTACTTC.

The chain is built from TRBV2 and TRBJ2-1; D uncertain. The V end lost 11 bases, the J end lost 7 bases, and 15 bases lay between the germline ends. This CDR3 comprises 12 residues. CDR1 and CDR2 (germline): SNHLY, FYNNEI. CDR3 DNA: TGTGCCTCCCACGGGTTCGCGAATGAGCAGTTCTTC. This codes for CASHGFANEQFF. Full variable domain (missing parts from reference TRBV2 and TRBJ2-1): EPEVTQTPSHQVTQMGQEVILRCVPISNHLYFYWYRQILGQKVEFLVSFYNNEISEKSEIFDDQFSVERPDGSNFTLKIRSTKLEDSAMYFCASHGFANEQFFGPGTRLTVL.

Notes on this clonotype: A much larger clone lies a single base off, so this may be a read error. This sequence joins TRBV27 and TRBJ2-3; D ambiguous. In germline, CDR1 is MNHEY, CDR2 SMNVEV (reference sequence). The CDR3 is 11 amino acids. V was shortened by 7 bases and J by 5 bases, with 7 bases between the two germline ends. Written as DNA, the CDR3 is TGTGCCAGCATCAAGGGAGATACGCAGTATTTT. Translating gives CASIKGDTQYF.

J is TRBJ2-2 and V is TRBV28; TRBD2 matches at 13 bases. Germline V lookup: CDR1 MDHEN, CDR2 SYDVKM. CDR3 length: 17 residues. The junction had 8 bases not matched to a gene; V was cut back by 8 bases and J by 2 bases. The CDR3 DNA reads TGTGCCAGCCTTCTGGGGACTAGCGGGGCTAACACCGGGGAGCTGTTTTTT. It translates to CASLLGTSGANTGELFF.

With regard to this clonotype: A much larger clone lies a single base off, so this may be a read error. CDR3 residues: CVSTHLTGARHGYTF. The CDR3 DNA reads TGTGTCAGCACCCACCTTACCGGGGCCCGGCATGGCTACACCTTC. V is TRBV27 and J is TRBJ1-2, with a weak D call TRBD1 (5 bases). This CDR3 comprises 15 residues. The V gene's germline CDR1 is MNHEY and CDR2 SMNVEV (reference sequence).

The sample holds one count of this clonotype. The chain recombines TRBV10-3 with TRBJ1-5; 7 bases fit TRBD1. After removal of 2 bases from V and 5 bases from J, the junction contained 9 bases not matched to a gene. The CDR3 has 16 residues. Germline V CDR1 and CDR2: ENHRY, SYGVKD. The CDR3 sequence: CAISEQGVQSDQPQHF. Written as DNA, the CDR3 is TGTGCCATCAGTGAGCAGGGGGTGCAATCGGATCAGCCCCAGCATTTT.

This clonotype rates as medium-sized (0.01 to 0.1%). The gene calls are TRBV19 and TRBJ2-3; D not certain. V gave up 2 bases and J gave up 0 bases, with 6 bases separating them. The CDR3 is 14 amino acids. The germline CDR1 and CDR2 sequences are LNHDA and SQIVND (reference sequence). CDR3 DNA sequence: TGTGCCAGTAGTATATACCATAGCACAGATACGCAGTATTTT. Translation: CASSIYHSTDTQYF.

By share, this clonotype ranks as medium-sized (0.01 to 0.1%). This chain connects TRBV12-3 or TRBV12-4 to TRBJ1-2; D possibly corresponds to TRBD1 (6 bases). V lost 6 bases to trimming and J lost 8 bases, with 19 bases between them. This CDR3 is built from 14 residues. This chain's CDR3 is CASSPSTGKGGYTF. The CDR3 nucleotides are TGTGCCAGCAGCCCTTCAACAGGGAAAGGCGGCTACACCTTC.

This chain connects TRBV7-2 to TRBJ2-7; 7 positions match TRBD2. The CDR3 runs to 12 residues. Germline V CDR1 and CDR2: SGHTA, FQGNSA. The ends lost 11 bases at V and 6 bases at J; junction bases unmatched: 10. The CDR3 sequence is CADSGGGGEQYF. In nucleotides, the CDR3 is TGTGCCGATAGTGGCGGGGGAGGCGAGCAGTACTTC.

The genes are TRBV13 and TRBJ2-3, with TRBD1 matching over 8 bases. This CDR3 is 13 amino acids long. Germline-derived CDR1 and CDR2 are PRHDT and FYEKMQ (reference sequence). V gave up 4 bases and J gave up 4 bases; unmatched junction bases: 1. CDR3 region: CASSSQGADTQYF. In nucleotides, the CDR3 is TGTGCCAGCAGCTCACAGGGGGCAGATACGCAGTATTTT. Looking up the rest from reference TRBV13 and TRBJ2-3 gives the full variable domain: AAGVIQSPRHLIKEKRETATLKCYPIPRHDTVYWYQQGPGQDPQFLISFYEKMQSDKGSIPDRFSAQQFSDYHSELNMSSLELGDSALYFCASSSQGADTQYFGPGTRLTVL.

In regard to this clonotype: At one end, the junction sequence differs from germline, possibly due to a read error. The rearrangement uses TRBV4-3 and TRBJ2-1, with a weak D call TRBD2 (6 bases). This CDR3 contains 15 residues. CDR1 LGHNA and CDR2 YSLEER come from the germline V gene. The CDR3 nucleotides are TGTGCCAGCAGCCAAGACGGGACTCCTCGGAATGTGCAGTTCTTC. As protein: CASSQDGTPRNVQFF.

The genes are TRBV7-2 and TRBJ2-5, with 12 bases lining up with TRBD2. V shed 5 bases and J 1 base; nucleotides not matched to a gene: 11. This CDR3 contains 18 residues. CDR1 is SGHTA, CDR2 FQGNSA, per germline. This CDR3 is CASSRPLRLAGVQETQYF. CDR3 in DNA: TGTGCCAGCAGCCGCCCCCTGAGACTAGCGGGGGTCCAAGAGACCCAGTACTTC.

The table lists this clonotype with a few counts. The rearrangement uses TRBV20-1 and TRBJ1-1; D ambiguous. The CDR3 extends over 13 amino acids. Per germline, CDR1 DFQATT and CDR2 SNEGSKA (reference sequence). Trimming left V 3 bases short and J 1 base short, with 9 bases between. The CDR3 protein is CSASGDRNTEAFF. DNA of the CDR3: TGCAGTGCTAGTGGTGACCGGAACACTGAAGCTTTCTTT.

The CDR3 nucleotides are TGTGCCAGCAGTTCGGGACAGGGGGCCACTGAAGCTTTCTTT. It yields the protein CASSSGQGATEAFF. The chain recombines TRBV6-4 with TRBJ1-1; the match to TRBD1 covers 12 bases. Trimming took 5 bases from V and 4 from J; bases not matched to a gene: 2. CDR3 length: 14 residues. CDR1 is MRHNA, CDR2 SNTAGT, per germline.

This clonotype is medium-sized by share. This chain uses TRBV29-1 with TRBJ1-2; D not certain. Germline CDR1 reads SQVTM; CDR2 reads ANQGSEA. With 0 bases removed from V and 1 base from J, the gap between germline ends came to 6 bases. The CDR3 runs to 13 residues. Here the CDR3 reads CSVEEGINYGYTF. The CDR3 nucleotides are TGCAGCGTTGAAGAAGGGATTAACTATGGCTACACCTTC.

This clonotype was observed a handful of times. The chain joins TRBV24-1 to TRBJ2-5, with 7 bases identical to TRBD1. The CDR3 has 14 residues. Germline trimming cut 6 bases from V and 0 bases from J; bases unmatched to any gene: 3. The V gene's germline CDR1 is KGHDR and CDR2 SFDVKD. The CDR3 DNA reads TGTGCCACCAGTCCGGGACAGCACCAAGAGACCCAGTACTTC. It yields the protein CATSPGQHQETQYF.

Only a few counts were recorded for this clonotype. The chain joins TRBV28 to TRBJ2-6; 9 bases fit TRBD1. Trimming took 6 bases from V and 1 from J; bases not matched to a gene: 7. CDR1 and CDR2 from the germline V gene are MDHEN and SYDVKM. The CDR3 is 17 amino acids. CDR3 coding DNA: TGTGCCAGCAGCCCCGGGACAGGGAGGTCTGGGGCCAACGTCCTGACTTTC. It codes for CASSPGTGRSGANVLTF.